Listed below are T cell receptor beta chains from one sample, sequenced in a study of T cells after yellow fever vaccination. TCRdb re-derived calls from the 5' RACE reads in MiXCR, one entry per CDR3 protein. The sample includes tens of thousands of distinct CDR3 sequences, approximately 7% of them seen just once. The specimen comprised CD8+ T cells sorted from PBMCs, sampled 5 days after the first yellow fever vaccination. These receptors all come from a young man who received the YFV17D yellow fever vaccine. The CDR3 runs from the conserved cysteine through the conserved F or W. The D gene is left open where the match is weak. Rows may omit the clone size; those that give it use once, few, many or a size class.

J: TRBJ2-5; V: TRBV5-1; size: few; D: TRBD2; CDR3: CASSLSSGGKYQETQYF; DNA: TGCGCCAGCAGCTTGAGTAGCGGGGGGAAGTACCAAGAGACCCAGTACTTC
J: TRBJ2-3; V: TRBV29-1; size: NA; D: TRBD2; CDR3: CSVERGESDTQYF; DNA: TGCAGCGTTGAGCGGGGGGAGTCGGATACGCAGTATTTT
J: TRBJ2-7; V: TRBV6-5; size: NA; D: TRBD2; CDR3: CASSYGGDSYEQYF; DNA: TGTGCCAGCAGTTACGGGGGGGACTCCTACGAGCAGTACTTC
J: TRBJ2-1; V: TRBV7-2; size: many; D: TRBD1; CDR3: CASSPGTGGGYEQFF; DNA: TGTGCCAGCAGCCCCGGGACAGGGGGCGGATACGAGCAGTTCTTC
J: TRBJ2-2; V: TRBV6-4; size: many; D: TRBD2; CDR3: CASSDSSGGTGELFF; DNA: TGTGCCAGCAGTGACTCTAGCGGGGGCACCGGGGAGCTGTTTTTT
J: TRBJ2-5; V: TRBV7-9; size: few; D: NA; CDR3: CASSLDLGTQYF; DNA: TGTGCCAGCAGCTTAGACCTCGGGACCCAGTACTTC
J: TRBJ2-3; V: TRBV5-1; size: NA; D: NA; CDR3: CASSLGRGPTDTQYF; DNA: TGCGCCAGCAGCTTGGGTCGGGGGCCCACAGATACGCAGTATTTT
J: TRBJ1-1; V: TRBV13; size: many; D: NA; CDR3: CASSLLGAAEAFF; DNA: TGTGCCAGCAGCTTACTTGGGGCAGCTGAAGCTTTCTTT
J: TRBJ2-2; V: TRBV27; size: few; D: TRBD2; CDR3: CASSPSWSAGGNTGELFF; DNA: TGTGCCAGCAGCCCCTCTTGGAGCGCGGGGGGAAACACCGGGGAGCTGTTTTTT
J: TRBJ2-3; V: TRBV7-6; size: NA; D: NA; CDR3: CASSQLVSVSTDTQYF; DNA: TGTGCCAGCAGCCAACTAGTAAGCGTCAGCACAGATACGCAGTATTTT
J: TRBJ2-1; V: TRBV19; size: NA; D: NA; CDR3: CASTEGRSSYNEQFF; DNA: TGTGCCAGTACCGAGGGAAGGAGCTCCTACAATGAGCAGTTCTTC
J: TRBJ2-3; V: TRBV27; size: NA; D: NA; CDR3: CASSLLFSGTQYF; DNA: TGTGCCAGCAGTTTATTGTTTTCCGGTACGCAGTATTTT
J: TRBJ2-3; V: TRBV7-9; size: NA; D: NA; CDR3: CASSISTDTQYF; DNA: TGTGCCAGCAGCATCAGTACAGATACGCAGTATTTT
J: TRBJ2-2; V: TRBV10-3; size: many; D: NA; CDR3: CAISEMTTNTGELFF; DNA: TGTGCCATCAGTGAGATGACAACGAACACCGGGGAGCTGTTTTTT
J: TRBJ2-1; V: TRBV4-1; size: many; D: NA; CDR3: CASSQDLGGNEQFF; DNA: TGCGCCAGCAGCCAAGATCTAGGGGGAAATGAGCAGTTCTTC
J: TRBJ1-2; V: TRBV6-5; size: few; D: TRBD1; CDR3: CASSYGTGGASYGYTF; DNA: TGTGCCAGCAGTTACGGGACAGGGGGCGCAAGCTATGGCTACACCTTC
J: TRBJ1-1; V: TRBV29-1; size: NA; D: NA; CDR3: CSVGQMNTEAFF; DNA: TGCAGCGTAGGACAGATGAACACTGAAGCTTTCTTT
J: TRBJ1-2; V: TRBV15; size: many; D: NA; CDR3: CATSRVGTYGYTF; DNA: TGTGCCACCAGCAGAGTAGGGACCTATGGCTACACCTTC
J: TRBJ2-7; V: TRBV19; size: NA; D: TRBD1; CDR3: CASSIRDRGYEQYF; DNA: TGTGCCAGTAGCATCCGGGACAGGGGCTACGAGCAGTACTTC
J: TRBJ2-2; V: TRBV6-2/TRBV6-3; size: many; D: NA; CDR3: CASRPKGLGPTGELFF; DNA: TGTGCCAGCAGACCAAAGGGCCTAGGCCCCACCGGGGAGCTGTTTTTT
J: TRBJ2-3; V: TRBV12-3/TRBV12-4; size: few; D: TRBD2; CDR3: CASSLASGISSTDTQYF; DNA: TGTGCCAGCAGTTTGGCTAGCGGAATTTCTAGCACAGATACGCAGTATTTT
J: TRBJ2-7; V: TRBV9; size: many; D: NA; CDR3: CASSVGLQPEQYF; DNA: TGTGCCAGCAGCGTAGGACTGCAACCCGAGCAGTACTTC
J: TRBJ1-2; V: TRBV7-9; size: many; D: NA; CDR3: CASSLGTGSRYGYTF; DNA: TGTGCCAGCAGTCTTGGTACGGGGAGCAGGTATGGCTACACCTTC
J: TRBJ1-2; V: TRBV12-3/TRBV12-4; size: NA; D: NA; CDR3: CASSLGGVGYTF; DNA: TGTGCCAGCAGTTTAGGAGGGGTAGGCTACACCTTC